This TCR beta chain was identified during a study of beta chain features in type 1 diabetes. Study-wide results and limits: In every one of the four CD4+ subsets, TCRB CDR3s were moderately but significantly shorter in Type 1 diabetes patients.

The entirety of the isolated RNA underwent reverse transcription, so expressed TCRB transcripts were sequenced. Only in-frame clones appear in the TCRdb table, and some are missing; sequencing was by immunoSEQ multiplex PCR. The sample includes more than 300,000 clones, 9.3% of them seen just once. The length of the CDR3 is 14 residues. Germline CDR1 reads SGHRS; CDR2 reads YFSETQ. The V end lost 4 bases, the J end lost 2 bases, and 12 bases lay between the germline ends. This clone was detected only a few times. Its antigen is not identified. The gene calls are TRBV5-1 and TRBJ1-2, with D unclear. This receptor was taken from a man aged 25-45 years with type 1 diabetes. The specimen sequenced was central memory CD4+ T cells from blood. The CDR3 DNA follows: TGCGCCAGCAGCCCCGGTGGTGCCAACTATGGCTACACCTTC. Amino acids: CASSPGGANYGYTF.